Shown below are 7 T cell receptor beta chains from a single sample sequenced in a study of T cell responses to AZD1222 COVID-19 vaccine. The assay was immunoSEQ multiplex PCR, and TCRdb's table has in-frame clones only and misses some. The sample lists over 110,000 clones, about 91% occurring once. The specimen was peripheral blood, collected 28 days after the second AZD1222 dose. The receptors were gathered from an adult who received the AZD1222 COVID-19 vaccine.

This chain uses TRBV5-4 with TRBJ2-5, with TRBD1 matching over 8 bases. V shed 4 bases, J shed 4 bases, and the junction held 6 bases outside the gene matches. This CDR3 comprises 14 residues. Germline V lookup: CDR1 SGHNT, CDR2 YYREEE (reference sequence). This chain's CDR3 is CASSAQGASETQYF. CDR3 nucleotides: TGTGCCAGCAGCGCCCAGGGGGCATCAGAGACCCAGTACTTC.

This chain connects TRBV6-6 to TRBJ1-1; no reliable D call. Germline lookup yields CDR1 MNHNY and CDR2 SVGAGI (reference sequence). This CDR3 has 14 residues. V gave up 2 bases and J gave up 6 bases, with 13 bases separating them. The CDR3 spells CASSYITDSSEAFF. The CDR3 DNA reads as TGTGCCAGCAGTTACATAACAGATTCCTCTGAAGCTTTCTTT.

This clone was seen just once. The chain combines TRBV10-3 with TRBJ2-1; D not certain. Germline values: CDR1 ENHRY, CDR2 SYGVKD. V dropped 7 bases and J dropped 7 bases, with 14 bases sitting between them. The CDR3 loop spans 13 amino acids. The CDR3 DNA follows: TGTGCCATCATGCTGGACGCCAGGAATGAGCAGTTCTTC. Translating it yields CAIMLDARNEQFF.

The rearrangement uses TRBV19 and TRBJ1-1; D gene unclear. The V gene's germline CDR1 is LNHDA and CDR2 SQIVND (reference sequence). The CDR3 extends over 14 amino acids. V was cut by 5 bases and J by 1 base, with 11 bases left in between. CDR3 in DNA: TGTGCCAGTAGTTTCGGTATTGGGAACACTGAAGCTTTCTTT. The encoded protein is CASSFGIGNTEAFF.

The rearrangement joins TRBV6-5 to TRBJ1-5; the D is unclear. Germline lookup yields CDR1 MNHEY and CDR2 SVGAGI. Trimming took 0 bases from V and 3 from J, leaving 3 bases between them. CDR3 length: 13 amino acids. The CDR3 DNA reads as TGTGCCAGCAGTTACTCGTTCAATCAGCCCCAGCATTTT. Protein product: CASSYSFNQPQHF.

The CDR3 DNA is TGTGCCAGTAGAAGTACGTTCTCTGGAAACACCATATATTTT. The encoded protein is CASRSTFSGNTIYF. V is TRBV19 and J is TRBJ1-3, with D unclear. Germline assignment: CDR1 LNHDA and CDR2 SQIVND (reference sequence). The CDR3 covers 14 residues. V lost 6 bases and J lost 0, with 9 bases in between.

The V gene is TRBV28, the J gene TRBJ1-1, with no clear D. V lost 7 bases and J 8 bases, leaving 20 bases between the germline ends. CDR1 and CDR2 (germline): MDHEN, SYDVKM. CDR3 length: 14 amino acids. Written as DNA, the CDR3 is TGTGCCAGCACCTTGGACCCCCGAAAGCAGGAAGCTTTCTTT. Encoded protein: CASTLDPRKQEAFF. Full variable domain (remainder filled in from reference TRBV28 and TRBJ1-1): DVKVTQSSRYLVKRTGEKVFLECVQDMDHENMFWYRQDPGLGLRLIYFSYDVKMKEKGDIPEGYSVSREKKERFSLILESASTNQTSMYLCASTLDPRKQEAFFGQGTRLTVV.